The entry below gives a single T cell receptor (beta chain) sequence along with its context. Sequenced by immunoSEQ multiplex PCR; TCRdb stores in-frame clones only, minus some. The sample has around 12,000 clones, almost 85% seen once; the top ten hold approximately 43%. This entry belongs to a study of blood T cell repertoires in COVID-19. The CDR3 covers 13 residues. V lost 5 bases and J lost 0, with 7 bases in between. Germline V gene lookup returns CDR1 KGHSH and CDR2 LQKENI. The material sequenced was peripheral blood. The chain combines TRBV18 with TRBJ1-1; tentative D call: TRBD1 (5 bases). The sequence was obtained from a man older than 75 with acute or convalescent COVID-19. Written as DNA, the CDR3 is TGTGCCAGCTCATCGACAGTGAACACTGAAGCTTTCTTT. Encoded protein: CASSSTVNTEAFF.